This is a list of T cell receptor beta chains from one sample in a study of OX40 agonist ivuxolimab in advanced cancers. The table came from immunoSEQ multiplex PCR; TCRdb's copy has only in-frame clones and leaves some out. The sample includes tens of thousands of clones, 85% to 90% seen only once; the top ten take under 14%. Sequencing was performed on CD4+ or CD8+ T cells sorted from blood, taken in a trial of the OX40 agonist ivuxolimab. All receptors derive from an adult with an advanced solid tumor such as melanoma, head and neck, liver or kidney cancer. Both conserved end residues are part of each CDR3. Fields, in order: clone size, D gene, V gene, CDR3 length, J gene, CDR3 protein, CDR3 DNA. D genes are given only for firm matches. Not every row has a clone size; where given, it reads once, few, many or a size class.

size: -
D: TRBD2
V: TRBV15
length: 12
J: TRBJ2-1
CDR3: CATNNGRDEQFF
DNA: TGTGCCACCAATAACGGGAGGGATGAGCAGTTCTTC

size: few
D: -
V: TRBV28
length: 12
J: TRBJ2-5
CDR3: CASSLGEETQYF
DNA: TGTGCCAGCAGTTTAGGAGAAGAGACCCAGTACTTC

size: -
D: -
V: TRBV4-2
length: 16
J: TRBJ1-1
CDR3: CASSQDIAGLLGEAFF
DNA: TGTGCCAGCAGCCAAGATATCGCAGGGTTGTTAGGTGAAGCTTTCTTT

size: -
D: -
V: TRBV4-1
length: 15
J: TRBJ1-3
CDR3: CASSERGTLGNTIYF
DNA: TGCGCCAGCAGCGAAAGAGGGACGCTCGGAAACACCATATATTTT

size: -
D: -
V: TRBV6-4
length: 14
J: TRBJ2-2
CDR3: CASSDVWGTGELFF
DNA: TGTGCCAGCAGTGACGTTTGGGGTACCGGGGAGCTGTTTTTT

size: -
D: TRBD1
V: TRBV6-5
length: 15
J: TRBJ1-4
CDR3: CASSYSGQGDEKLFF
DNA: TGTGCCAGCAGTTACTCGGGACAGGGGGATGAAAAACTGTTTTTT

size: -
D: TRBD2
V: TRBV7-3
length: 15
J: TRBJ2-7
CDR3: CASSKLALSSYEQYF
DNA: TGTGCCAGCAGCAAACTAGCGTTAAGCTCCTACGAGCAGTACTTC

size: -
D: -
V: TRBV4-1
length: 15
J: TRBJ2-7
CDR3: CASSQDWDSLYEQYF
DNA: TGCGCCAGCAGCCAAGATTGGGATTCTCTCTACGAGCAGTACTTC

size: once
D: -
V: TRBV4-1
length: 13
J: TRBJ2-5
CDR3: CASSQTGVWEQYF
DNA: TGCGCCAGCAGCCAAACCGGGGTGTGGGAGCAGTACTTC

size: -
D: -
V: TRBV6-5
length: 15
J: TRBJ1-4
CDR3: CASSSRGATNEKLFF
DNA: TGTGCCAGCAGCAGCAGGGGTGCAACTAATGAAAAACTGTTTTTT

size: -
D: TRBD1
V: TRBV5-1
length: 14
J: TRBJ1-4
CDR3: CASSTGQGGEKLFF
DNA: TGCGCCAGCAGCACGGGACAGGGAGGTGAAAAACTGTTTTTT

size: -
D: -
V: TRBV5-6
length: 13
J: TRBJ1-1
CDR3: CASSLGQYAEAFF
DNA: TGTGCCAGCAGCTTGGGCCAGTACGCTGAAGCTTTCTTT

size: -
D: TRBD1
V: TRBV2
length: 13
J: TRBJ1-5
CDR3: CASRDDRDQPQHF
DNA: TGTGCCAGTCGGGATGACAGGGATCAGCCCCAGCATTTT

size: -
D: -
V: TRBV5-8
length: 15
J: TRBJ1-5
CDR3: CASSLRGNSNQPQHF
DNA: TGTGCCAGCAGCTTGAGGGGGAATAGCAATCAGCCCCAGCATTTT

size: few
D: TRBD1
V: TRBV11-1
length: 14
J: TRBJ1-4
CDR3: CASSRTGEDEKLFF
DNA: TGTGCCAGCAGCAGAACAGGGGAGGACGAAAAACTGTTTTTT

size: -
D: TRBD1
V: TRBV19
length: 17
J: TRBJ2-1
CDR3: CASSIFIRQGADNEQFF
DNA: TGTGCCAGTAGTATATTTATTAGGCAGGGGGCTGACAATGAGCAGTTCTTC

size: -
D: -
V: TRBV19
length: 12
J: TRBJ1-2
CDR3: CASHRVYYGYTF
DNA: TGTGCCAGTCACCGGGTCTACTATGGCTACACCTTC

size: -
D: -
V: TRBV28
length: 14
J: TRBJ1-2
CDR3: CASIKGGDLYGYTF
DNA: TGTGCCAGCATTAAGGGGGGAGACCTCTATGGCTACACCTTC

size: -
D: -
V: TRBV21-1
length: 17
J: TRBJ2-7
CDR3: CASSTRGGLTGSYEQYF
DNA: TGTGCCAGCAGCACCCGTGGGGGTTTGACAGGCTCCTACGAGCAGTACTTC

size: few
D: -
V: TRBV9
length: 15
J: TRBJ2-2
CDR3: CASSVEGSYTGELFF
DNA: TGTGCCAGCAGCGTAGAGGGAAGTTATACCGGGGAGCTGTTTTTT

size: -
D: TRBD2
V: TRBV19
length: 16
J: TRBJ2-1
CDR3: CASRGTRASGYNEQFF
DNA: TGTGCCAGTAGGGGTACTCGGGCTAGCGGGTACAATGAGCAGTTCTTC

size: once
D: -
V: TRBV5-8
length: 14
J: TRBJ2-7
CDR3: CASSLWGASYEQYF
DNA: TGTGCCAGCAGCTTGTGGGGGGCTTCCTACGAGCAGTACTTC

size: -
D: -
V: TRBV6-1
length: 14
J: TRBJ1-6
CDR3: CASTGSSYNSPLHF
DNA: TGTGCCAGCACCGGAAGCTCCTATAATTCACCCCTCCACTTT

size: -
D: -
V: TRBV19
length: 11
J: TRBJ2-3
CDR3: CASSIKGTQYF
DNA: TGTGCCAGTAGTATAAAAGGTACGCAGTATTTT

size: once
D: TRBD1
V: TRBV5-6
length: 14
J: TRBJ2-1
CDR3: CASSYRDSYNEQFF
DNA: TGTGCCAGCAGCTACCGGGACAGCTACAATGAGCAGTTCTTC

size: -
D: TRBD2
V: TRBV6-5
length: 13
J: TRBJ2-7
CDR3: CASSTRLAGAQYF
DNA: TGTGCCAGCAGTACGAGACTAGCGGGAGCGCAGTACTTC

size: once
D: -
V: TRBV5-5
length: 16
J: TRBJ2-7
CDR3: CASSLGRVKGTYEQYF
DNA: TGTGCCAGCAGCTTGGGCAGGGTTAAAGGAACCTACGAGCAGTACTTC

size: -
D: -
V: TRBV7-2
length: 15
J: TRBJ2-1
CDR3: CASSLVSSGSYEQFF
DNA: TGTGCCAGCAGCTTAGTTTCGAGTGGGAGTTATGAGCAGTTCTTC

size: -
D: -
V: TRBV15
length: 16
J: TRBJ1-5
CDR3: CATSRDGGASNQPQHF
DNA: TGTGCCACCAGCAGAGATGGGGGGGCAAGCAATCAGCCCCAGCATTTT

size: -
D: -
V: TRBV5-8
length: 13
J: TRBJ2-7
CDR3: CASSTQQRSEQYF
DNA: TGTGCCAGCAGCACCCAACAAAGGTCCGAGCAGTACTTC

size: -
D: -
V: TRBV6-5
length: 12
J: TRBJ2-1
CDR3: CASSYSTSEQFF
DNA: TGTGCCAGCAGTTACTCGACCAGTGAGCAGTTCTTC

size: -
D: TRBD1
V: TRBV7-8
length: 17
J: TRBJ2-1
CDR3: CASSLIGFGQGADEQFF
DNA: TGTGCCAGCAGCTTAATTGGGTTTGGACAGGGGGCTGACGAGCAGTTCTTC

size: -
D: TRBD2
V: TRBV5-1
length: 18
J: TRBJ2-3
CDR3: CASSSPTGSGRKINTQYF
DNA: TGCGCCAGCAGCTCCCCTACTGGTAGCGGGAGGAAGATTAATACGCAGTATTTT

size: once
D: TRBD1
V: TRBV6-5
length: 14
J: TRBJ1-6
CDR3: CASSRGQGYSPLHF
DNA: TGTGCCAGCAGCCGGGGACAGGGGTATTCACCCCTCCACTTT

size: once
D: -
V: TRBV6-1
length: 15
J: TRBJ1-4
CDR3: CAILSGVLRGEKLFF
DNA: TGTGCCATTCTCTCCGGGGTCCTAAGAGGGGAAAAACTGTTTTTT

size: -
D: TRBD1
V: TRBV9
length: 15
J: TRBJ2-3
CDR3: CASSQGVFGADTQYF
DNA: TGTGCCAGCAGTCAGGGGGTGTTTGGGGCAGATACGCAGTATTTT

size: once
D: TRBD2
V: TRBV9
length: 16
J: TRBJ2-5
CDR3: CASSVFIAGGMETQYF
DNA: TGTGCCAGCAGCGTATTCATAGCGGGAGGTATGGAGACCCAGTACTTC

size: -
D: -
V: TRBV6-6
length: 15
J: TRBJ1-6
CDR3: CASSPYRVWNSPLHF
DNA: TGTGCCAGCAGTCCGTACAGGGTTTGGAATTCACCCCTCCACTTT

size: once
D: -
V: TRBV18
length: 15
J: TRBJ2-7
CDR3: CASSPQQGSRYEQYF
DNA: TGTGCCAGCTCACCTCAACAGGGTTCGCGCTACGAGCAGTACTTC

size: -
D: -
V: TRBV5-6
length: 12
J: TRBJ1-1
CDR3: CASSKERVGAFF
DNA: TGTGCCAGCAGCAAGGAACGAGTGGGGGCTTTCTTT

size: few
D: -
V: TRBV7-2
length: 12
J: TRBJ1-2
CDR3: CASSRTAYGYTF
DNA: TGTGCCAGCAGCCGGACGGCCTATGGCTACACCTTC